The source of this T cell receptor beta chain is a study of shared clonotypes between healthy human individuals. The germline V and J ends were trimmed by 2 bases and 0 bases, with 6 bases remaining between them. This CDR3 has 14 amino acids. CDR1 and CDR2 (germline): SGHDT, YYEEEE. Naivety among CD8 cells was defined by CD45RO negativity and positive CCR7 selection, thereby excluding terminally differentiated effector memory CD45RA+ cells. Measured with immunoSEQ multiplex PCR; TCRdb has only the in-frame clones, and not every one. The table records around 1.9 million clones, 90% to 95% of them present only once.

V and J are TRBV5-6 and TRBJ1-5; D gene unclear. Material for sequencing was naive CD8+ T cells from PBMCs. The source of this sequence is a young man in good health. Some clones in this sample may be carry-over from other donors' samples. CDR3 bases: TGTGCCAGCAGCTTCCGTGGTAGCAATCAGCCCCAGCATTTT. Its translation: CASSFRGSNQPQHF.